This T cell receptor (beta chain) was recovered during a study of identical twins. Germline CDR1 SGHRS, CDR2 YFSETQ. V lost 2 bases, J lost 4 bases, and 8 bases stayed unmatched. The CDR3 runs to 15 residues. This clonotype was seen only a few times. TCRdb re-derived calls from the 5' RACE reads in MiXCR, one entry per CDR3 protein. The sample has 450,000 or so distinct CDR3 sequences; 13% to 15% are singletons. These data also formed part of another study, on yellow fever vaccine responses in identical twins.

The sequenced material came from CD4+ T cells sorted from blood. This TCR derives from a woman between 18 and 30 years old in good health. The chain uses TRBV5-1 and TRBJ2-7; 8 bases are shared with TRBD2. The CDR3 coding sequence is TGCGCCAGCAGCTTATCCGGGACTAGTACTTACGAGCAGTACTTC. It is translated as CASSLSGTSTYEQYF.